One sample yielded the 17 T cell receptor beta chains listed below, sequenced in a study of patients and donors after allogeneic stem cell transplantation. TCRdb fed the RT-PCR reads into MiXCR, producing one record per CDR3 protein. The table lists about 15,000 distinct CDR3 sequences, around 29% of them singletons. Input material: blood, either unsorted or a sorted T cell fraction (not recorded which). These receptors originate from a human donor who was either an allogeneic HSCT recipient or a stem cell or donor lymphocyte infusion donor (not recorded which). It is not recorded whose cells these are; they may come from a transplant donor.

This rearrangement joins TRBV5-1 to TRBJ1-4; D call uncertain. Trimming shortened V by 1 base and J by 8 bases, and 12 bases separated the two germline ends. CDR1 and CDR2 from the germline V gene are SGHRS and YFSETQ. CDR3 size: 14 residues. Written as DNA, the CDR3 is TGCGCCAGCAGCTTGCCCGGTCGGAACGAAAAACTGTTTTTT. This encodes CASSLPGRNEKLFF.

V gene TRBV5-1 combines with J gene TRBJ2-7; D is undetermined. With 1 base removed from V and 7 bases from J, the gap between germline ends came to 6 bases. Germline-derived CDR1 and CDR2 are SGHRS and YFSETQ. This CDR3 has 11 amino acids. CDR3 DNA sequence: TGCGCCAGCAGCTTGATGGGGGAGCAGTACTTC. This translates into CASSLMGEQYF.

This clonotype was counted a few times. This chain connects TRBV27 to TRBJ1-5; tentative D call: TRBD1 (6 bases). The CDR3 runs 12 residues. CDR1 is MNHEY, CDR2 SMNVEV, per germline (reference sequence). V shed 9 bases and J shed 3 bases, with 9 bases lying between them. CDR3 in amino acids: CASGQINQPQHF. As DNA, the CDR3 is TGTGCCAGTGGACAGATCAATCAGCCCCAGCATTTT.

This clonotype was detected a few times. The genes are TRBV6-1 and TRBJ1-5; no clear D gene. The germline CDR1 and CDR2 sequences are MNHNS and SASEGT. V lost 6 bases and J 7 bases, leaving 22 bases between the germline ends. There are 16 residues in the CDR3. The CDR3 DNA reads TGTGCCAGCAGCATACCGGGCCTCGTTATCGGGCAGCCCCAGCATTTT. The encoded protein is CASSIPGLVIGQPQHF.

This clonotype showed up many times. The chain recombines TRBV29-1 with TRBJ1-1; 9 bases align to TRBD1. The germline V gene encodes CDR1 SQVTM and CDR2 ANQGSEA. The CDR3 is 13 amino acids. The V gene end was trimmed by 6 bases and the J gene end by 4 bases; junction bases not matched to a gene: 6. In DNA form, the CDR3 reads TGCAGCGTCCTCCGGGACAGGGTCACTGAAGCTTTCTTT. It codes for CSVLRDRVTEAFF.

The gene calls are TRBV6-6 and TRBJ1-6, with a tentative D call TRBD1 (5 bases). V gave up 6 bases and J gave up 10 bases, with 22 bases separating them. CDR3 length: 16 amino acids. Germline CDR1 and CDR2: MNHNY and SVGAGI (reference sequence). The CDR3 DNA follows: TGTGCCAGCAGCCGTTTCCCGACAGTGTCGGAATCACCCCTCCACTTT. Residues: CASSRFPTVSESPLHF.

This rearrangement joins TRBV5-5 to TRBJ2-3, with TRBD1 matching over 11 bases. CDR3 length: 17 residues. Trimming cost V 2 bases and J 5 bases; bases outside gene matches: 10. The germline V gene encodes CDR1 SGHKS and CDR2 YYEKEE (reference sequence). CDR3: CASSFSLRDRGEDTQYF. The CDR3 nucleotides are TGTGCCAGCAGCTTTTCCCTCCGGGACAGGGGGGAAGATACGCAGTATTTT.

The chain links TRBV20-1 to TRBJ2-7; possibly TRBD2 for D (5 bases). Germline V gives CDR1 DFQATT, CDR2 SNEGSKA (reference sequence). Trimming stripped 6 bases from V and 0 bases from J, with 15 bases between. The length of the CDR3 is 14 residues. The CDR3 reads CSAIRSGISYEQYF. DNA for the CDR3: TGCAGTGCCATAAGGTCCGGGATCTCCTACGAGCAGTACTTC.

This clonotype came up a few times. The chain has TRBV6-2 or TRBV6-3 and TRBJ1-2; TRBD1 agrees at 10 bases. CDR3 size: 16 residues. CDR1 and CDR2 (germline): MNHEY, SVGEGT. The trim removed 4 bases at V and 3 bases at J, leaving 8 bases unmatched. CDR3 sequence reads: CASSSTGTGVDYGYTF. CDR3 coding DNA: TGTGCCAGCAGTTCGACCGGGACAGGGGTGGACTATGGCTACACCTTC.

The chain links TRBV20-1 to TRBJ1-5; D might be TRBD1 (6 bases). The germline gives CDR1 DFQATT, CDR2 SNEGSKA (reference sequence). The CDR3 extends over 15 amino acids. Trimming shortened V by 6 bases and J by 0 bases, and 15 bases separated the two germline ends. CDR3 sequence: CSASPGVSSNQPQHF. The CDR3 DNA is TGCAGTGCCAGCCCAGGGGTTTCTAGCAATCAGCCCCAGCATTTT.

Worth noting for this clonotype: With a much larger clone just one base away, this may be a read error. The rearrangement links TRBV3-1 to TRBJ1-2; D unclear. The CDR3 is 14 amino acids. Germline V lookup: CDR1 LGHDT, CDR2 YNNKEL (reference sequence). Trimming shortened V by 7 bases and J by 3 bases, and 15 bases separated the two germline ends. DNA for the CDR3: TGTGCCAGCAACTCACCGGACGGGTACTATGGCTACACCTTC. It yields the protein CASNSPDGYYGYTF.

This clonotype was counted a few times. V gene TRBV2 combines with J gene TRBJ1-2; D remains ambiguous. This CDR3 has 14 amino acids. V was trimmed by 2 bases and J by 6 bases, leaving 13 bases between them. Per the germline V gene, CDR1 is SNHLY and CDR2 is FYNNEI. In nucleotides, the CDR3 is TGTGCCAGCAGTGAATCCCTCAAGGCTGATGGCTACACCTTC. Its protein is CASSESLKADGYTF.

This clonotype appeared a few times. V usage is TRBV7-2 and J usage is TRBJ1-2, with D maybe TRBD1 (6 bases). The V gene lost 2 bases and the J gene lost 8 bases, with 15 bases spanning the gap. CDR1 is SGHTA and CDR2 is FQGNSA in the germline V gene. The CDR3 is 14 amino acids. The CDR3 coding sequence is TGTGCCAGCAGCTTATTTTCAGGGGTAAAAGGCTACACCTTC. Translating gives CASSLFSGVKGYTF.

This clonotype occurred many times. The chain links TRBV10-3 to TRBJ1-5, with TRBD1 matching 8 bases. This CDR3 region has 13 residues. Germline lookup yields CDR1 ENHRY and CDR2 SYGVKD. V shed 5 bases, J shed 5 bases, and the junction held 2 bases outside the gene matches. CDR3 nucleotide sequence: TGTGCCATCAGTACAGGGGGTGATCAGCCCCAGCATTTT. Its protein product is CAISTGGDQPQHF.

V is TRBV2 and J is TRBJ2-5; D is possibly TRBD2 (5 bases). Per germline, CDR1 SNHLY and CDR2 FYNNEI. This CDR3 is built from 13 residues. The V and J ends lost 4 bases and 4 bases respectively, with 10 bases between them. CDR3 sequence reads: CASSVRAVETQYF. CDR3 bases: TGTGCCAGCAGTGTGCGAGCGGTAGAGACCCAGTACTTC.

The CDR3 bases are TGCGCCAGCAGCCAAGATGGGTACAGACGAGCTTATGGCTACACCTTC. Amino acids: CASSQDGYRRAYGYTF. V gene TRBV4-1 combines with J gene TRBJ1-2; D uncertain. Germline V CDR1 and CDR2: MGHRA, YSYEKL. The CDR3 length is 16 residues. With 0 bases removed from V and 5 bases from J, the gap between germline ends came to 16 bases.

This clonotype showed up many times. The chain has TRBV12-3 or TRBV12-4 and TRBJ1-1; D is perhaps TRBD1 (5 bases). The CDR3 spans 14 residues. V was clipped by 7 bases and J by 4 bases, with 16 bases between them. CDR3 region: CASTRRGWSTEAFF. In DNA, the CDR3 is TGTGCCAGCACTCGCCGGGGGTGGAGCACTGAAGCTTTCTTT.